A single sample is the source of the 11 T cell receptor beta chains below, sequenced in a study of T cells in Graves' hyperthyroidism and ophthalmopathy (dated by TCRdb to between 2018 and 2020). The protocol used for the library was multiplex PCR. For sequencing, an Illumina HiSeq 2000 was employed. The TCR beta CDR3 regions were amplified from the RNA transcripts. A first-round RT-PCR of the TCR CDR3 used the HTBI primer set with the Qiagen OneStep RT-PCR kit. TCRdb cleaned the public reads at Q25 with fastp, built clones with MiXCR and kept in-frame beta chains. Every distinct CDR3 protein forms one entry, paired with its most common genes and DNA. The sample records about 400,000 distinct CDR3 sequences, roughly an eighth of which are singletons. The top ten constitute 5.3% of the sample. The sequenced material came from blood. The receptors were sampled from a woman aged 18-30 years with Graves' hyperthyroidism.

This clonotype was seen repeatedly, ten times or more. This rearrangement joins TRBV3-1 to TRBJ1-1; D gene ambiguous. The germline V gene has CDR1 LGHDT and CDR2 YNNKEL (reference sequence). V was pared by 3 bases and J by 4 bases, with 6 bases between. The CDR3 totals 12 residues. DNA of the CDR3: TGTGCCAGCAGCCACCGGGGCACTGAAGCTTTCTTT. Its protein product is CASSHRGTEAFF.

This clonotype was detected many times. The genes are TRBV7-9 and TRBJ2-1; weak D call: TRBD2 (6 bases). Trimming stripped 4 bases from V and 3 bases from J, with 19 bases between. In germline, CDR1 is SEHNR, CDR2 FQNEAQ (reference sequence). This CDR3 is 17 amino acids long. The CDR3 DNA sequence: TGTGCCAGCAGCTCATATCTCGGGAGTGGGGACTACAATGAGCAGTTCTTC. Its protein product is CASSSYLGSGDYNEQFF.

This clonotype came up a few times. This CDR3 is CASSPHPGLAGLYEQYF. The CDR3 nucleotides read TGTGCCAGCTCACCACATCCGGGACTAGCGGGGCTATACGAGCAGTACTTC. The V gene is TRBV5-4, the J gene TRBJ2-7, with 13 positions matching TRBD2. Germline trimming cut 7 bases from V and 4 bases from J; bases unmatched to any gene: 14. Germline values: CDR1 SGHNT, CDR2 YYREEE (reference sequence). The CDR3 has 17 residues.

The chain joins TRBV5-5 to TRBJ2-5; D gene uncertain. The CDR3 has 14 amino acids. Germline CDR1 is SGHKS and CDR2 is YYEKEE (reference sequence). Trimming cost V 0 bases and J 1 base, with 7 bases left between them. The CDR3 is CASSLVSVQETQYF. The DNA of the CDR3 is TGTGCCAGCAGCTTGGTATCGGTCCAAGAGACCCAGTACTTC.

The V call is TRBV19, the J call TRBJ2-3, with 8 nucleotides matching TRBD2. Trimming took 4 bases from V and 5 from J; bases not matched to a gene: 8. Germline loops: CDR1 LNHDA, CDR2 SQIVND (reference sequence). The length of the CDR3 is 15 residues. The CDR3 loop reads CASSRAGLGLDTQYF. CDR3 in DNA: TGTGCCAGTAGTAGGGCGGGACTAGGACTAGATACGCAGTATTTT.

This clonotype was detected many times. The chain combines TRBV6-1 with TRBJ2-7, with 8 positions matching TRBD1. Germline trimming cut 3 bases from V and 5 bases from J; bases unmatched to any gene: 6. Per germline, CDR1 MNHNS and CDR2 SASEGT. CDR3 length: 14 amino acids. The CDR3 here is CASSDPDRVHEQYF. As DNA, the CDR3 is TGTGCCAGCAGTGACCCGGACAGGGTCCACGAGCAGTACTTC.

This clonotype has at least ten counts. The rearrangement links TRBV2 to TRBJ1-2; D gene uncertain. This CDR3 is built from 14 residues. From germline, CDR1 is SNHLY and CDR2 FYNNEI. Trimming shortened V by 0 bases and J by 4 bases, and 9 bases separated the two germline ends. CDR3 sequence reads: CASSEAERSYGYTF. CDR3 sequence (DNA): TGTGCCAGCAGTGAAGCCGAACGAAGCTATGGCTACACCTTC.

This clonotype was counted at least ten times. The V call is TRBV10-3, the J call TRBJ1-1; weak D call: TRBD1 (5 bases). Germline assignment: CDR1 ENHRY and CDR2 SYGVKD. CDR3 length: 13 residues. Trimming left V 6 bases short and J 4 bases short, with 12 bases between. The DNA of the CDR3 is TGTGCCATCAGCACGACAGAATCCACTGAAGCTTTCTTT. Protein product: CAISTTESTEAFF.

This clonotype has at least ten counts. The V gene is TRBV29-1, the J gene TRBJ1-1, with D possibly being TRBD1 (5 bases). CDR1 is SQVTM, CDR2 ANQGSEA, per germline. V was pared by 6 bases and J by 0 bases, with 11 bases between. This CDR3 is 13 amino acids long. The CDR3: CSVGGVLNTEAFF. CDR3 DNA: TGCAGCGTGGGAGGGGTTTTGAACACTGAAGCTTTCTTT.

This chain uses TRBV19 with TRBJ2-7; TRBD1 might be the D (5 bases). V lost 3 bases and J lost 3, with 15 bases in between. This CDR3 is built from 15 residues. The germline gives CDR1 LNHDA, CDR2 SQIVND (reference sequence). The CDR3 loop is CASSIQGAGIYEQYF. Here the CDR3 DNA reads TGTGCCAGTAGTATCCAAGGGGCAGGGATCTACGAGCAGTACTTC.

This clonotype was observed many times. This chain uses TRBV7-2 with TRBJ2-4, with unresolved D. The CDR3 extends over 14 amino acids. CDR1 is SGHTA and CDR2 is FQGNSA in the germline V gene. Trimming took 1 base from V and 1 from J, leaving 5 bases between them. CDR3: CASSLGWAKNIQYF. The CDR3 region has the DNA TGTGCCAGCAGCTTAGGCTGGGCCAAAAACATTCAGTACTTC.